The 24 T cell receptor beta chains below come from one sample, sequenced in a study of Graves' ophthalmopathy and Graves' hyperthyroidism. Amplification of the TCR beta CDR3 regions used RNA transcripts (as template). The authors performed first-round RT-PCR with HTBI primers and then a second-round multiplex PCR. In TCRdb, the multiplex PCR reads were re-called with MiXCR into one record per CDR3 protein. The sample lists about 590,000 distinct CDR3 sequences; approximately 37% were seen once. The sample was peripheral blood or thyroid tissue (not recorded which). Receptors originate from an adult man with Graves' hyperthyroidism.

This chain connects TRBV9 to TRBJ1-6, with 9 bases that match TRBD1. Looked up from germline, CDR1 is SGDLS and CDR2 is YYNGEE. The trim removed 0 bases at V and 4 bases at J, leaving 2 bases unmatched. The CDR3 extends over 16 amino acids. CDR3 protein: CASSVADRGYNSPLHF. CDR3 nucleotide sequence: TGTGCCAGCAGCGTAGCGGACAGGGGTTATAATTCACCCCTCCACTTT.

On this clonotype: Germline is not matched at one junction end, which may reflect a read error. The chain is built from TRBV10-2 and TRBJ2-7, with a possible D match to TRBD2 (6 bases). The CDR3 has 15 amino acids. The germline gives CDR1 WSHSY, CDR2 SAAADI. Here the CDR3 reads CASSHTAGSPCEQYF. The CDR3, as DNA: TGTGCCAGCAGCCATACGGCGGGAAGCCCCTGCGAGCAGTACTTC.

V is TRBV30 and J is TRBJ1-1; D unresolved. The CDR3 has 16 amino acids. Trimming left V 1 base short and J 0 bases short, with 15 bases between. The V gene's germline CDR1 is GTSNPN and CDR2 SVGIG (reference sequence). Written as DNA, the CDR3 is TGTGCCTGGAGTGGGAGGCTTTTAAGAATGAACACTGAAGCTTTCTTT. Amino acids: CAWSGRLLRMNTEAFF.

In this sample, this clonotype turned up a few times. The chain recombines TRBV10-3 with TRBJ2-3; perhaps TRBD2 as D (6 bases). Germline CDR1 ENHRY, CDR2 SYGVKD. V lost 4 bases, J lost 2 bases, and 13 bases lay in between. The CDR3 has 15 residues. The CDR3 DNA reads TGTGCCATCAGTGTAGCGGAGGCCAACACAGATACGCAGTATTTT. Its translation: CAISVAEANTDTQYF.

In its sample, this clonotype was seen many times. The rearrangement joins TRBV7-9 to TRBJ2-5; 7 nucleotides line up with TRBD1. The CDR3 loop spans 15 amino acids. Germline loops: CDR1 SEHNR, CDR2 FQNEAQ (reference sequence). Trimming at V came to 1 base and at J to 5 bases, leaving 7 bases not matched to a gene. CDR3 region: CASSLEGALGETQYF. As DNA, the CDR3 is TGTGCCAGCAGCTTAGAGGGGGCTCTTGGGGAGACCCAGTACTTC. Full variable domain (rest looked up from reference TRBV7-9 and TRBJ2-5): DTGVSQNPRHKITKRGQNVTFRCDPISEHNRLYWYRQTLGQGPEFLTYFQNEAQLEKSRLLSDRFSAERPKGSFSTLEIQRTEQGDSAMYLCASSLEGALGETQYFGPGTRLLVL.

This clonotype has only a few counts. The chain is built from TRBV19 and TRBJ2-2; D tentatively fits TRBD1 or TRBD2 (5 bases each). V was trimmed by 7 bases and J by 5 bases, leaving 8 bases between them. The germline V gene encodes CDR1 LNHDA and CDR2 SQIVND (reference sequence). This CDR3 region has 12 residues. The CDR3 protein is CASMGETGELFF. The CDR3 DNA follows: TGTGCCAGTATGGGGGAGACCGGGGAGCTGTTTTTT.

The chain employs TRBV7-9 and TRBJ1-2, with 9 positions matching TRBD1. The CDR3 has 15 amino acids. CDR1 is SEHNR and CDR2 is FQNEAQ in the germline V gene (reference sequence). The V segment lost 5 bases and the J segment 6 bases; nucleotides outside the gene matches: 10. The CDR3 DNA follows: TGTGCCAGCAGCCCCTCCGGGACAGGGTCGGATGGCTACACCTTC. The encoded protein is CASSPSGTGSDGYTF.

This clonotype turned up a few times. This chain joins TRBV7-9 and TRBJ2-7, with a possible D match to TRBD1 (5 bases). V was cut by 5 bases and J by 3 bases, with 14 bases left in between. Germline CDR1 is SEHNR and CDR2 is FQNEAQ (reference sequence). CDR3 size: 14 residues. The CDR3 sequence: CASSEGVGIYEQYF. In DNA, the CDR3 is TGTGCCAGCAGCGAAGGGGTGGGAATCTACGAGCAGTACTTC.

This clonotype showed up many times. The V call is TRBV10-2, the J call TRBJ2-5; tentatively, D is TRBD1 (6 bases). Per the germline V gene, CDR1 is WSHSY and CDR2 is SAAADI. The CDR3 contains 16 residues. Trimming stripped 0 bases from V and 5 bases from J, with 16 bases between. The CDR3 loop reads CASSESGLGGPETQYF. DNA of the CDR3: TGCGCCAGCAGTGAGTCGGGGTTAGGGGGACCCGAGACCCAGTACTTC.

For this clonotype: One base away lies a much larger clone, so this may be a sequencing read error. This chain links TRBV5-6 with TRBJ2-7; D is ambiguous. The J call may be mistaken, given a closer DNA end match to TRBJ2-5. The germline V gene has CDR1 SGHDT and CDR2 YYEEEE. The CDR3 is 14 amino acids. Here the CDR3 reads CTSSFVRRQETQYF. CDR3 nucleotide sequence: TGTACCAGCAGCTTTGTCAGGAGACAAGAGACCCAGTACTTC.

This clonotype came up many times. The chain uses TRBV6-5 and TRBJ1-2; D call uncertain. The germline CDR1 and CDR2 sequences are MNHEY and SVGAGI. Trimming removed 6 bases from V and 0 bases from J, with 5 bases in between. The CDR3 loop spans 12 amino acids. CDR3 nucleotide sequence: TGTGCCAGCAGGACCACTAACTATGGCTACACCTTC. Protein product: CASRTTNYGYTF.

This clonotype has just a few counts. The V gene is TRBV3-1, the J gene TRBJ1-1; D gene ambiguous. This CDR3 region has 14 residues. The V end was cut by 0 bases, the J end by 3 bases, with 8 bases between. Germline V gene data show CDR1 as LGHDT and CDR2 as YNNKEL (reference sequence). The CDR3 is CASSQERTYTEAFF. DNA of the CDR3: TGTGCCAGCAGCCAAGAGAGGACGTACACTGAAGCTTTCTTT.

This clonotype was counted many times. The junction departs from germline at one end; a sequencing error may be responsible. CDR3 sequence reads: CASSVDPDSHQPQHF. Here the CDR3 DNA reads TGTGCCAGCAGCGTAGATCCAGATAGCCATCAGCCCCAGCATTTT. V and J are TRBV9 and TRBJ1-5; the D is unclear. Germline V gene sequence: CDR1 SGDLS, CDR2 YYNGEE. This CDR3 has 15 residues. The complete variable domain, with remaining parts taken from reference TRBV9 and TRBJ1-5, reads DSGVTQTPKHLITATGQRVTLRCSPRSGDLSVYWYQQSLDQGLQFLIQYYNGEERAKGNILERFSAQQFPDLHSELNLSSLELGDSALYFCASSVDPDSHQPQHFGDGTRLSIL.

The V call is TRBV12-3 or TRBV12-4, the J call TRBJ1-4; D might be TRBD1 (5 bases). The CDR3 has 13 residues. V was shortened by 4 bases and J by 8 bases, with 11 bases between the two germline ends. CDR3 region: CASSSQEGEKLFF. CDR3 DNA: TGTGCCAGCAGTTCCCAGGAGGGGGAAAAACTGTTTTTT.

This rearrangement joins TRBV20-1 to TRBJ1-5, with D possibly being TRBD1 (5 bases). The CDR3 is made up of 13 amino acids. The germline gives CDR1 DFQATT, CDR2 SNEGSKA (reference sequence). V was shortened by 3 bases and J by 7 bases, with 13 bases between the two germline ends. CDR3 protein: CSASSGWGQPQHF. For the CDR3, the DNA is TGCAGTGCTAGTAGCGGCTGGGGGCAGCCCCAGCATTTT.

The chain couples TRBV7-3 to TRBJ2-5, with a possible D match to TRBD1 (7 bases). The length of the CDR3 is 18 residues. Trimming took off 3 bases at V and 1 base at J, with 21 bases between the two ends. Germline V gene lookup returns CDR1 SGHTA and CDR2 FQGTGA. The CDR3 here is CASSFAKGAGGFQETQYF. CDR3 coding DNA: TGTGCCAGCAGCTTTGCGAAGGGGGCCGGGGGATTCCAAGAGACCCAGTACTTC.

The V and J genes are TRBV7-6 and TRBJ2-1; tentative D call: TRBD2 (5 bases). V shed 3 bases and J shed 2 bases, with 14 bases lying between them. Germline V lookup: CDR1 SGHVS, CDR2 FNYEAQ. This CDR3 is built from 16 residues. The CDR3 region is CASSLAGGQTYNEQFF. In DNA form, the CDR3 reads TGTGCCAGCAGCTTGGCAGGCGGGCAAACCTACAATGAGCAGTTCTTC.

A remark on this clonotype: A read error is possible here, since a much larger clone lies one base away. CDR3 bases: TGTGCCAGCAGTGCGGACAGGGTATCCTATGGCTACGCCTTC. This codes for CASSADRVSYGYAF. The chain joins TRBV6-1 to TRBJ1-2, with 8 bases identical to TRBD1. Looked up from germline, CDR1 is MNHNS and CDR2 is SASEGT. The length of the CDR3 is 14 residues.

Only a few counts were recorded for this clonotype. This chain connects TRBV29-1 to TRBJ2-1, with 8 nucleotides matching TRBD2. This CDR3 is built from 12 residues. Germline loops: CDR1 SQVTM, CDR2 ANQGSEA. V gave up 6 bases and J gave up 4 bases; unmatched junction bases: 2. CDR3 DNA: TGCAGCGTAAAGCGGGAGTACAATGAGCAGTTCTTC. Translating gives CSVKREYNEQFF.

This clonotype was detected once. The CDR3 is CSVEVGEPDYGYTF. DNA of the CDR3: TGCAGCGTTGAAGTGGGTGAACCAGACTATGGCTACACCTTC. The V gene is TRBV29-1, the J gene TRBJ1-2, with D uncertain. Germline CDR1 SQVTM, CDR2 ANQGSEA. Trimming removed 1 base at V and 3 bases at J, with 12 bases between. The CDR3 spans 14 residues.

Turning to this clonotype: A single base separates this from a much larger clone, so it may be a read error. The conserved final phenylalanine or tryptophan is absent from the CDR3, which likely points to a read error. The rearrangement uses TRBV7-9 and TRBJ2-2, with 10 bases fitting TRBD2. J gave up 5 bases and V 1 base, and 10 bases lay outside the gene matches. The CDR3 covers 18 residues. Germline lookup yields CDR1 SEHNR and CDR2 FQNEAQ (reference sequence). CDR3 residues: CASSLVMWLTSGTGELFS. The CDR3 DNA reads TGTGCCAGCAGCTTAGTGATGTGGTTGACTAGCGGGACCGGGGAGCTGTTTTCT.

This clonotype was found once. This sequence joins TRBV29-1 and TRBJ1-3; TRBD1 might be the D (5 bases). The V end lost 3 bases, the J end lost 8 bases, and 23 bases lay between the germline ends. CDR3 length: 16 amino acids. Looked up from germline, CDR1 is SQVTM and CDR2 is ANQGSEA. The CDR3 region has the DNA TGCAGCGTTGAGGGGGAGGGCCAGTCAGAAGGCTACACCATATATTTT. Its protein is CSVEGEGQSEGYTIYF.

This clonotype showed up just a few times. The chain links TRBV30 to TRBJ1-1; D might be TRBD1 (5 bases). V was shortened by 4 bases and J by 5 bases, with 11 bases between the two germline ends. CDR1 GTSNPN and CDR2 SVGIG come from the germline V gene (reference sequence). The CDR3 sequence is 12 residues long. For the CDR3, the DNA is TGTGCCTGGAATCAGGGAGGAACTGAAGCTTTCTTT. This gives the protein CAWNQGGTEAFF.

A word on this clonotype: A read error may explain this, as a much larger clone is one base away. This chain uses TRBV27 with TRBJ2-7; no definite D call. CDR3 length equals 14 residues. Germline lookup yields CDR1 MNHEY and CDR2 SMNVEV (reference sequence). V lost 5 bases to trimming and J lost 2 bases, with 13 bases between them. CDR3 region: CASSRVAIPYEQYF. In DNA form, the CDR3 reads TGTGCCAGCAGTCGGGTGGCCATTCCCTACGAGCAGTACTTC.